These 26 T cell receptor beta chains were sequenced from one sample in a study of metastatic and nonmetastatic thyroid tumors. TCRdb ran MiXCR on the PCR reads. The profile shows around 26,000 clones, roughly a fifth of them singletons. No treatment had been given to any patient before thyroid surgery. Sequencing was performed on blood. The receptors shown here come from a female donor with papillary thyroid cancer or a benign thyroid nodule (not recorded which). Some clones in this sample may be carry-over from other donors' samples.

By frequency in the sample, this clone is medium-sized. The genes are TRBV24-1 and TRBJ2-7; the D is unclear. V was shortened by 4 bases and J by 2 bases, with 14 bases between the two germline ends. Germline CDR1 reads KGHDR; CDR2 reads SFDVKD. The CDR3 covers 15 residues. In DNA, the CDR3 is TGTGCCACCAGTGACTCGGCCAGAACCCCCTACGAGCAGTACTTC. Translated, it gives CATSDSARTPYEQYF.

This chain joins TRBV6-1 and TRBJ2-7, with D perhaps TRBD2 (6 bases). This CDR3 comprises 15 residues. V lost 5 bases to trimming and J lost 2 bases, with 16 bases between them. Germline V CDR1 and CDR2: MNHNS, SASEGT. CDR3 bases: TGTGCCAGCAGTATAAGTTTCGGGAGCCCCTACGAGCAGTACTTC. Translation: CASSISFGSPYEQYF.

This clone was found once. This is likely a read error, given that the CDR3 carries no conserved phenylalanine or tryptophan at its end. The rearrangement uses TRBV20-1 and TRBJ2-1; the D gene is possibly TRBD2 (7 bases). This CDR3 contains 13 residues. Germline CDR1 reads DFQATT; CDR2 reads SNEGSKA (reference sequence). V was clipped by 6 bases and J by 7 bases, with 16 bases between them. Here the CDR3 DNA reads TGCAGTGCCCCTCGGGGGGCAAAGAATGAGCAGTTCTAC. Translated, it gives CSAPRGAKNEQFY.

The table lists this clone with many counts. The chain employs TRBV10-1 and TRBJ2-7, with 10 bases that match TRBD2. This CDR3 region has 19 residues. CDR1 is WNHNN and CDR2 is SYGVQD in the germline V gene (reference sequence). V shed 10 bases, J shed 7 bases, and the junction held 28 bases outside the gene matches. Written as DNA, the CDR3 is TGCGCCAACGGACAGGCGCCTAGCGGGAGCCGTATTCCCGTTAGGGAGCAGTACTTC. Translated, it gives CANGQAPSGSRIPVREQYF.

This clone was observed a few times. The chain joins TRBV5-6 to TRBJ1-2; weak D call: TRBD1 (6 bases). CDR3 length equals 15 residues. V dropped 3 bases and J dropped 3 bases, with 15 bases sitting between them. Germline assignment: CDR1 SGHDT and CDR2 YYEEEE. CDR3 loop: CASSYGQSQHYGYTF. Here the CDR3 DNA reads TGTGCCAGCAGCTATGGACAGAGCCAGCACTATGGCTACACCTTC. The variable domain in full, completed from reference TRBV5-6 and TRBJ1-2, reads DAGVTQSPTHLIKTRGQQVTLRCSPKSGHDTVSWYQQALGQGPQFIFQYYEEEERQRGNFPDRFSGHQFPNYSSELNVNALLLGDSALYLCASSYGQSQHYGYTFGSGTRLTVV.

Here the CDR3 DNA reads TGTTCGAGAAGCCCTGGTGGGAACACTGAAGCTTTCTTT. It is translated as CSRSPGGNTEAFF. V and J are TRBV6-1 and TRBJ1-1; the D is unclear. CDR1 is MNHNS, CDR2 SASEGT, per germline. The CDR3 extends over 13 amino acids.

Many counts were recorded for this clone. The chain carries TRBV12-3 or TRBV12-4 and TRBJ2-5; TRBD2 matches 8 bases. The CDR3 is 16 amino acids. V lost 4 bases and J lost 5; bases outside the gene matches: 12. CDR3 in DNA: TGTGCCAGCAGTTCGGCCCTTAGCGGGGAATATGAGACCCAGTACTTC. Protein product: CASSSALSGEYETQYF.

This clone was counted many times. The chain recombines TRBV20-1 with TRBJ1-1; 11 nucleotides match TRBD1. Per the germline V gene, CDR1 is DFQATT and CDR2 is SNEGSKA (reference sequence). V shed 1 base and J 6 bases; nucleotides not matched to a gene: 4. CDR3 length: 14 amino acids. The CDR3: CSARGQGQGAEAFF. The CDR3 nucleotides read TGCAGTGCTAGAGGTCAGGGACAGGGGGCTGAAGCTTTCTTT.

This clone is judged medium-sized. The rearrangement joins TRBV12-3 or TRBV12-4 to TRBJ2-3, with D perhaps matching TRBD2 (6 bases). This CDR3 is built from 15 residues. The V end was cut by 4 bases, the J end by 0 bases, with 11 bases between. The CDR3 here is CASSYAGSSTDTQYF. The CDR3 DNA reads TGTGCCAGCAGTTATGCGGGATCAAGCACAGATACGCAGTATTTT.

This clone appeared many times. The V gene is TRBV19, the J gene TRBJ1-2; the D is unclear. The V and J ends lost 5 bases and 4 bases respectively, with 14 bases between them. This CDR3 has 14 residues. CDR1 and CDR2 (germline): LNHDA, SQIVND (reference sequence). CDR3 residues: CASSGVSQAYGYTF. The CDR3 DNA follows: TGTGCCAGTAGTGGGGTTAGCCAGGCCTATGGCTACACCTTC.

This clone was counted between two and nine times. The chain couples TRBV2 to TRBJ2-1, with 13 bases identical to TRBD2. CDR3 length: 15 residues. Germline-derived CDR1 and CDR2 are SNHLY and FYNNEI. The V gene end was trimmed by 5 bases and the J gene end by 5 bases; junction bases not matched to a gene: 3. Written as DNA, the CDR3 is TGTGCCAGCAGTTGGACTAGCGGGAGCAACAATGAGCAGTTCTTC. Residues: CASSWTSGSNNEQFF.

This clone has a count of ten or more. This rearrangement joins TRBV13 to TRBJ2-2; TRBD1 is a possible D gene (6 bases). Germline CDR1 PRHDT, CDR2 FYEKMQ (reference sequence). V gave up 5 bases and J gave up 2 bases, with 12 bases separating them. This CDR3 contains 15 residues. CDR3 sequence: CASSPRQANTGELFF. The CDR3 DNA sequence: TGTGCCAGCAGCCCCCGACAGGCAAACACCGGGGAGCTGTTTTTT.

This clone occurred many times. J is TRBJ1-1 and V is TRBV18; D is perhaps TRBD1 (5 bases). V was trimmed by 3 bases and J by 4 bases, leaving 9 bases between them. The CDR3 is 13 amino acids. Germline CDR1 reads KGHSH; CDR2 reads LQKENI. CDR3 sequence reads: CASSPGPGTEAFF. CDR3 DNA sequence: TGTGCCAGCTCACCGGGACCGGGCACTGAAGCTTTCTTT.

The chain recombines TRBV20-1 with TRBJ1-6; possibly TRBD1 for D (5 bases). Germline CDR1 DFQATT, CDR2 SNEGSKA (reference sequence). V lost 3 bases, J lost 6 bases, and 15 bases lay in between. This CDR3 region has 15 residues. The CDR3 spells CSASPPGNGNSPLHF. The DNA of the CDR3 is TGCAGTGCTAGTCCCCCAGGGAACGGTAATTCACCCCTCCACTTT.

The chain links TRBV4-1 to TRBJ1-5; no clear D gene. The CDR3 has 13 residues. In germline, CDR1 is MGHRA, CDR2 YSYEKL. The V and J ends lost 8 bases and 1 base respectively, with 9 bases between them. The chain's CDR3 is CASDRLSNQPQHF. DNA of the CDR3: TGCGCCAGCGACCGACTGAGCAATCAGCCCCAGCATTTT.

Ten or more counts support this clone. The V gene is TRBV7-2, the J gene TRBJ1-4; D unclear. This CDR3 region has 13 residues. Germline CDR1 is SGHTA and CDR2 is FQGNSA. Trimming shortened V by 5 bases and J by 8 bases, and 12 bases separated the two germline ends. CDR3 DNA: TGTGCCAGCAGCACCGCTAGTAAGGAAAAACTGTTTTTT. Residues: CASSTASKEKLFF.

This clone has ten or more counts. The J gene is TRBJ2-1, the V gene TRBV2; TRBD1 might be the D (6 bases). Germline lookup yields CDR1 SNHLY and CDR2 FYNNEI. V dropped 3 bases and J dropped 9 bases, with 21 bases sitting between them. The CDR3 runs 16 residues. The CDR3 coding sequence is TGTGCCAGCAGTGATCGGGGCCCGGACCCAGGGGTTGAGCAGTTCTTC. It codes for CASSDRGPDPGVEQFF.

As for this clone: Its ends do not fully match the called genes, so a read error is possible. This chain uses TRBV10-3 with TRBJ2-1; no clear D gene. Germline V gene data show CDR1 as ENHRY and CDR2 as SYGVKD. The CDR3 consists of 13 residues. The CDR3 bases are TGTGACATCAGTGAATCCCAATACAATGAGAAGTTCTTC. Protein product: CDISESQYNEKFF.

This clone is deemed medium-sized. This chain links TRBV6-1 with TRBJ1-2; D unresolved. V was cut by 6 bases and J by 4 bases, with 9 bases left in between. The CDR3 is 12 amino acids. Germline values: CDR1 MNHNS, CDR2 SASEGT. This CDR3 reads CASRPSGYGYTF. The CDR3 DNA reads TGTGCCAGCAGGCCAAGCGGCTATGGCTACACCTTC.

The chain carries TRBV14 and TRBJ2-7, with 8 bases fitting TRBD2. Germline assignment: CDR1 SGHDN and CDR2 FVKESK. The J segment lost 6 bases and the V segment lost 4 bases, leaving 14 bases of the junction unmatched. The CDR3 is made up of 16 amino acids. CDR3 protein: CASSLNSGGLLLEQYF. The DNA for the CDR3 is TGTGCCAGCAGCCTCAACTCGGGGGGGCTCCTCCTCGAGCAGTACTTC.

This clone has at least ten counts. The CDR3 region is CASSRNPHGNYEQYF. As DNA, the CDR3 is TGCGCCAGCAGCCGAAACCCCCATGGGAACTACGAGCAGTACTTC. The chain uses TRBV4-1 and TRBJ2-7; D remains ambiguous. The CDR3 is made up of 15 amino acids. The germline gives CDR1 MGHRA, CDR2 YSYEKL. V lost 4 bases and J lost 3, with 16 bases in between.

This clone has ten or more counts. Within the sample, other DNA sequences also encode this same CDR3. The chain uses TRBV5-1 and TRBJ2-5; either TRBD1 or TRBD2 may fit D (5 bases each). The V and J ends lost 3 bases and 0 bases respectively, with 9 bases between them. The CDR3 has 14 residues. The germline gives CDR1 SGHRS, CDR2 YFSETQ. CDR3 in amino acids: CASSSLGHQETQYF. For the CDR3, the DNA is TGCGCCAGCAGCTCTCTGGGACACCAAGAGACCCAGTACTTC.

J is TRBJ2-5 and V is TRBV6-2 or TRBV6-3; D remains unclear. From germline, CDR1 is MNHEY and CDR2 SVGEGT. V was clipped by 6 bases and J by 1 base, with 12 bases between them. The CDR3 runs to 14 residues. The DNA for the CDR3 is TGTGCCAGCAGCTCTCAGTTCTTCCAAGAGACCCAGTACTTC. This gives the protein CASSSQFFQETQYF.

This clone showed up many times. The chain links TRBV7-6 to TRBJ2-1, with 15 bases identical to TRBD2. Germline V gives CDR1 SGHVS, CDR2 FNYEAQ. This CDR3 is built from 16 residues. V lost 4 bases to trimming and J lost 3 bases; unmatched junction nucleotides: 1. The CDR3 sequence: CASSWTSGRDYNEQFF. The CDR3 bases are TGTGCCAGCAGCTGGACTAGCGGGAGGGACTACAATGAGCAGTTCTTC. Full variable domain (remainder filled in from reference TRBV7-6 and TRBJ2-1): GAGVSQSPRYKVTKRGQDVALRCDPISGHVSLYWYRQALGQGPEFLTYFNYEAQQDKSGLPNDRFSAERPEGSISTLTIQRTEQRDSAMYRCASSWTSGRDYNEQFFGPGTRLTVL.

This clone was found many times. The rearrangement uses TRBV4-3 and TRBJ2-7; possibly TRBD2 for D (5 bases). Germline assignment: CDR1 LGHNA and CDR2 YSLEER. CDR3 size: 15 residues. Trimming pared 0 bases from V and 2 bases from J, leaving 11 bases between. Written as DNA, the CDR3 is TGCGCCAGCAGCCAAGAATGGGGTAGCGCCTACGAGCAGTACTTC. It specifies CASSQEWGSAYEQYF.

Within the sample, this clone is medium-sized. This rearrangement joins TRBV28 to TRBJ2-7, with TRBD1 matching 8 bases. V shed 3 bases and J 7 bases; nucleotides not matched to a gene: 5. Germline-derived CDR1 and CDR2 are MDHEN and SYDVKM. This CDR3 has 13 residues. The CDR3 reads CASSLDRDWEQYF. CDR3 in DNA: TGTGCCAGCAGTTTGGACAGGGATTGGGAGCAGTACTTC.